A single sample gave rise to the 4 T cell receptor beta chains below, sequenced in a study of cytomegalovirus exposure and HLA in healthy donors. Vbeta (60) and Jbeta (13) primers were used in the PCR. Produced via immunoSEQ multiplex PCR; TCRdb's table is partial and in-frame only. The table lists some 240,000 clones, around 90% of them singletons. The sequenced sample consisted of PBMCs. The receptors originated from a girl between 2 and 10 years old in good health and CMV-seronegative.

This clone came up a few times. CDR3 in amino acids: CAWTNDRVYEQYF. CDR3 nucleotides: TGTGCCTGGACCAACGACAGGGTCTACGAGCAGTACTTC. This sequence joins TRBV30 and TRBJ2-7, with 7 bases fitting TRBD1. The germline gives CDR1 GTSNPN, CDR2 SVGIG (reference sequence). This CDR3 comprises 13 residues. After removal of 4 bases from V and 3 bases from J, the junction contained 6 bases not matched to a gene.

The rearrangement uses TRBV4-1 and TRBJ1-4, with no clear D. The CDR3 consists of 14 residues. Germline lookup yields CDR1 MGHRA and CDR2 YSYEKL. V was pared by 1 base and J by 5 bases, with 8 bases between. Here the CDR3 reads CASSQAGVNEKLFF. In nucleotides, the CDR3 is TGCGCCAGCAGCCAAGCCGGAGTGAATGAAAAACTGTTTTTT.

The genes are TRBV7-8 and TRBJ2-2; 11 nucleotides line up with TRBD2. This CDR3 comprises 18 residues. CDR1 SGHVS and CDR2 FQNEAQ come from the germline V gene. Germline trimming cut 0 bases from V and 1 base from J; bases unmatched to any gene: 4. The CDR3 loop is CASSLATLAGVNTGELFF. The CDR3 DNA sequence: TGTGCCAGCAGCTTAGCAACACTAGCGGGGGTGAACACCGGGGAGCTGTTTTTT.

The rearrangement joins TRBV7-9 to TRBJ2-7; the match to TRBD1 covers 10 bases. The J segment lost 5 bases and the V segment lost 6 bases, leaving 7 bases of the junction unmatched. CDR1 is SEHNR and CDR2 is FQNEAQ in the germline V gene (reference sequence). This CDR3 contains 14 residues. This CDR3 reads CASRPGQGIDEQYF. The CDR3 coding sequence is TGTGCCAGCAGACCGGGACAGGGGATTGACGAGCAGTACTTC.